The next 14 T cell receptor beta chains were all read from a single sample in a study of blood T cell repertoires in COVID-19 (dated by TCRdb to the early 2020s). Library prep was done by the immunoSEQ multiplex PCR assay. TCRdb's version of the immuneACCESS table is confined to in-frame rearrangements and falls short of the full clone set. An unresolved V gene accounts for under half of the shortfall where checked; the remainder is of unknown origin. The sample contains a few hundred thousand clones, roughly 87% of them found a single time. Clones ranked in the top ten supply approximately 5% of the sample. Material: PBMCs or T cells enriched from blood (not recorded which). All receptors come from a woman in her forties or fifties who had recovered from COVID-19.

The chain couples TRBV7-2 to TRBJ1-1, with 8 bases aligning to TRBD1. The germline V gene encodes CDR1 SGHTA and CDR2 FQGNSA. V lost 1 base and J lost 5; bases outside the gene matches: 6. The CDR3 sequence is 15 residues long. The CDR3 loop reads CASSLVGQGRTEAFF. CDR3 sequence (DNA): TGTGCCAGCAGCTTAGTTGGACAGGGAAGGACTGAAGCTTTCTTT.

CDR3 in DNA: TGTGCCAGCAGTCATAGGGTCGCGGGGACTGAAGCTTTCTTT. It codes for CASSHRVAGTEAFF. The chain joins TRBV14 to TRBJ1-1; no definite D call. Germline CDR1 reads SGHDN; CDR2 reads FVKESK. V dropped 6 bases and J dropped 5 bases, with 16 bases sitting between them. CDR3 length: 14 residues.

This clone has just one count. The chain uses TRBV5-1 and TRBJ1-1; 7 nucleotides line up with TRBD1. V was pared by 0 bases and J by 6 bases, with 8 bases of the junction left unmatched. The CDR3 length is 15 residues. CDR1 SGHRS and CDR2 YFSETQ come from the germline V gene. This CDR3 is CASSLDGQGVSEAFF. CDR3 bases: TGCGCCAGCAGCTTGGACGGCCAGGGGGTGTCTGAAGCTTTCTTT.

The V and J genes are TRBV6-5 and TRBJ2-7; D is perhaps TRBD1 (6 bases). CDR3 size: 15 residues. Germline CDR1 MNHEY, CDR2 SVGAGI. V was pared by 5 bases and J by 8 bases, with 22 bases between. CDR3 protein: CASSQRTDPPSKQYF. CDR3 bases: TGTGCCAGCAGTCAGAGGACAGACCCACCTTCGAAGCAGTACTTC.

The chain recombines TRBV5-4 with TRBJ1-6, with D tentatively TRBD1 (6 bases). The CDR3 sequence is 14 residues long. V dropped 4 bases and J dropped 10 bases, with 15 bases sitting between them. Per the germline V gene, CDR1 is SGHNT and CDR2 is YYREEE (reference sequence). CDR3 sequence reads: CASSPRGSGSPLHF. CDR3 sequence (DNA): TGTGCCAGCAGCCCTAGGGGGTCTGGCTCACCCCTCCACTTT.

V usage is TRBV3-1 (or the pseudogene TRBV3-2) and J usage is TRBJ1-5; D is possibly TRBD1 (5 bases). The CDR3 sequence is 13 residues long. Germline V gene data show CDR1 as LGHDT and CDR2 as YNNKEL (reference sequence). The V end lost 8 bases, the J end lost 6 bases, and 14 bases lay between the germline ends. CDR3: CASGREASQPQHF. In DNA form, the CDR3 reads TGTGCCAGCGGCAGGGAGGCGAGTCAGCCCCAGCATTTT.

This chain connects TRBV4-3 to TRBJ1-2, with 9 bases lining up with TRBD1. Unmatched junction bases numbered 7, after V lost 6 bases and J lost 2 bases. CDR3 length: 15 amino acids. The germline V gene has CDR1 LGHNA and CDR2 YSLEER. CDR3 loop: CASRRTGTGNYGYTF. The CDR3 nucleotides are TGCGCCAGCAGACGGACCGGGACAGGGAACTATGGCTACACCTTC.

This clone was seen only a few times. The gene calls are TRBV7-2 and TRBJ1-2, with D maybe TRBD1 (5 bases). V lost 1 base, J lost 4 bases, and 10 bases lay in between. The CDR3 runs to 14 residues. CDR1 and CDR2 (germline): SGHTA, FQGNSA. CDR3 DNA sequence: TGTGCCAGCAGCTTAGAGCCAGGGCTCTATGGCTACACCTTC. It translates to CASSLEPGLYGYTF.

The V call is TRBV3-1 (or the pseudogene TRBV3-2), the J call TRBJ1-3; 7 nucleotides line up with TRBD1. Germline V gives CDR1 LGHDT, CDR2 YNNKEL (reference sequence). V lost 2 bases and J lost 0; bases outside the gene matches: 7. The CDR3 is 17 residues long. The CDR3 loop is CASSQRQGLPSGNTIYF. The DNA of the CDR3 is TGTGCCAGCAGCCAAAGACAGGGCCTCCCCTCTGGAAACACCATATATTTT.

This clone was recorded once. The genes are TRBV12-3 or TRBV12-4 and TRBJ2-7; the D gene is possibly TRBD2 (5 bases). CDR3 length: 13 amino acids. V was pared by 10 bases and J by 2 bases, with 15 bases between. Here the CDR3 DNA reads TGTGCCACCGCGAAGTGGGAGACCTACGAGCAGTACTTC. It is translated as CATAKWETYEQYF.

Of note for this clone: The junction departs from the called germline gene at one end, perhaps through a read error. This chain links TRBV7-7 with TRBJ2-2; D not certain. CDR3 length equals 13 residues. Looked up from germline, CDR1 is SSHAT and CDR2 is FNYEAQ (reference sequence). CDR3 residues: CASSNGQSGELFF. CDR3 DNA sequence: TGTGCTAGCAGCAATGGGCAGTCCGGGGAGCTGTTTTTT.

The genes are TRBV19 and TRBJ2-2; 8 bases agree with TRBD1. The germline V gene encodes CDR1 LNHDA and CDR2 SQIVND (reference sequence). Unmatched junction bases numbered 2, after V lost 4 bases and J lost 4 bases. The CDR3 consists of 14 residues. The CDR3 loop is CASSKQGVTGELFF. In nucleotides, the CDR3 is TGTGCCAGTAGTAAACAGGGGGTCACCGGGGAGCTGTTTTTT. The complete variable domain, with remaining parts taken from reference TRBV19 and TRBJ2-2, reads DGGITQSPKYLFRKEGQNVTLSCEQNLNHDAMYWYRQDPGQGLRLIYYSQIVNDFQKGDIAEGYSVSREKKESFPLTVTSAQKNPTAFYLCASSKQGVTGELFFGEGSRLTVL.

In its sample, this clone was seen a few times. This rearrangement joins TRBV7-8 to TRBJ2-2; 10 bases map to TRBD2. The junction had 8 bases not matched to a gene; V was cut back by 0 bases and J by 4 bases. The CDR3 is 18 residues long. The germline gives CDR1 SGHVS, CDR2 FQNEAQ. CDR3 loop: CASSLARLAGERTGELFF. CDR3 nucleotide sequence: TGTGCCAGCAGCTTAGCCCGCCTAGCGGGAGAGCGCACCGGGGAGCTGTTTTTT.

The CDR3 spells CASSLELQGTQETQYF. The CDR3 DNA reads TGTGCCAGCAGCTTGGAACTACAGGGGACCCAAGAGACCCAGTACTTC. V usage is TRBV5-4 and J usage is TRBJ2-5; 7 bases fit TRBD1. The CDR3 totals 16 residues. Trimming removed 0 bases from V and 1 base from J; junction bases left unmatched: 6. Germline-derived CDR1 and CDR2 are SGHNT and YYREEE (reference sequence).